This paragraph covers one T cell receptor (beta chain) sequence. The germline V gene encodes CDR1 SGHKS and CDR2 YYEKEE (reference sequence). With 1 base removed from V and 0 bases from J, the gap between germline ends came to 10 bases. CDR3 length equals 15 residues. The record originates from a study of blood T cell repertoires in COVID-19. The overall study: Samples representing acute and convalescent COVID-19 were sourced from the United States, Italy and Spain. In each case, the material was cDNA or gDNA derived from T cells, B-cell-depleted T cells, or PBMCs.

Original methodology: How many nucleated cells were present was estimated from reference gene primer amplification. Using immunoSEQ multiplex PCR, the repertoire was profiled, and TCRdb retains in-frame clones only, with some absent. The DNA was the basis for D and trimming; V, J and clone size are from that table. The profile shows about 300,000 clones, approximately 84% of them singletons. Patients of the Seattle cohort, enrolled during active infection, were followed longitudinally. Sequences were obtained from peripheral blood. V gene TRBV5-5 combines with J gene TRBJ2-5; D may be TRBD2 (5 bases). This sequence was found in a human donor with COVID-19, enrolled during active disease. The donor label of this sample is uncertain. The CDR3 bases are TGTGCCAGCAGCTTGTACGGGGAGTACCAAGAGACCCAGTACTTC. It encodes CASSLYGEYQETQYF.